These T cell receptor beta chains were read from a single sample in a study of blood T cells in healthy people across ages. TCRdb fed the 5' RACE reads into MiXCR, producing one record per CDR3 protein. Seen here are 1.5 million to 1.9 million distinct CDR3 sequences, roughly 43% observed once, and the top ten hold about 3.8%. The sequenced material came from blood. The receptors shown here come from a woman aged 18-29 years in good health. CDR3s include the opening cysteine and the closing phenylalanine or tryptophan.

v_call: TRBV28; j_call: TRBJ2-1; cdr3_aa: CASTTSHPEQFF
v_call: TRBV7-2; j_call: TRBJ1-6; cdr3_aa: CASRPKTLSYNSPLHF
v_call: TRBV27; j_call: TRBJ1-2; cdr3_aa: CASSEREFYGYTF
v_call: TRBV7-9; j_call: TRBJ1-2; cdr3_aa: CASSRVIPNYGYTF
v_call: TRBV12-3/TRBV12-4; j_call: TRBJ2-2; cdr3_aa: CASSFVGTGELFF
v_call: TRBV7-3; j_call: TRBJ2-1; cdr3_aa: CASSPGLITYNEQFF
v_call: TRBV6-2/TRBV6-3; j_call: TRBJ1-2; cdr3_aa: CASSTAQPYNYGYTF
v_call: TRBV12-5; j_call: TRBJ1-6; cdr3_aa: CASGSDRMGPDNSPLHF
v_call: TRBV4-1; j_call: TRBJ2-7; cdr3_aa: CASSQKRAYEQYF
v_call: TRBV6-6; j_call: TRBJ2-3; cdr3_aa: CASRLDSTDTQYF
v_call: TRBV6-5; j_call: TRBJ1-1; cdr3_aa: CASSYIPTGYHTEAFF
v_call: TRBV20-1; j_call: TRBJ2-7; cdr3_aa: CSARNRTGYEQYF
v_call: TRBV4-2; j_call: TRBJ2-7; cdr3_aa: CASSQGAGQSYEQYF
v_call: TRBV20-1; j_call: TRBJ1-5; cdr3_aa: CSARDRPYMYSNQPQHF
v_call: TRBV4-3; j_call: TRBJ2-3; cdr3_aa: CASSQGSGGTDTQYF
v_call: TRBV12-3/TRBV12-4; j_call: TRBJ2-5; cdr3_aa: CASSWIWDRQETQYF
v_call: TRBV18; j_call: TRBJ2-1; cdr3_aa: CASSPRQRGNGNEQFF
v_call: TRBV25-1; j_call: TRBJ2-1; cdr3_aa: CASSAPGLAGGYKFF
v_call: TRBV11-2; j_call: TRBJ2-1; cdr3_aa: CASSPEGVVHEQFF
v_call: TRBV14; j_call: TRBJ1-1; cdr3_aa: CASSKYPATEAFF
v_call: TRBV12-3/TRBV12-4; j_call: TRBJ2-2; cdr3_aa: CASIPGQGRSGELFF
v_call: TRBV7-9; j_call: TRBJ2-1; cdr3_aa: CTSSSAEVGLSSYNEQFF
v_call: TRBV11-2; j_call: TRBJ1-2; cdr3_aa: CASSFGSGGYGYTF
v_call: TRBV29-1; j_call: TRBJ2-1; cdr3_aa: CSGQGLAGGYNEQFF
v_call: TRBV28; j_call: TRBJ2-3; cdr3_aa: CACSLRDDTDTQYF
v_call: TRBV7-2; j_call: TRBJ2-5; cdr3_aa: CASSSSRGNQETQYF
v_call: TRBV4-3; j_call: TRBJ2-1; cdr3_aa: CASSRGFGTSVSYNEQFF
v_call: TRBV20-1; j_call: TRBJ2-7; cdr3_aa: CSARDVASGNHEQYF
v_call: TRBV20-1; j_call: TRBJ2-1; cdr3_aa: CSAAPPSGIYEQFF
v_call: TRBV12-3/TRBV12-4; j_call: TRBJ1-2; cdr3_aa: CASSPGRGSYGYTF
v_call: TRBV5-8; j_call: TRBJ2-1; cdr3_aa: CASSLGQTPYNEQFF
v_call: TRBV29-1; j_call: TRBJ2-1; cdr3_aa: CSSTSGLYNEQFF
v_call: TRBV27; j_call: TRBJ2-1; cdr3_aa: CASNSLLSYNEQFF
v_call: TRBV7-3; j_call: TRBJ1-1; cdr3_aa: CASSLGTRYTEAFF
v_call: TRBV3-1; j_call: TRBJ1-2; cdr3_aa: CASSHGSGPTF
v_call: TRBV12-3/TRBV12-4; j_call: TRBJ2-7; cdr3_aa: CASSTSGRAGGQYF
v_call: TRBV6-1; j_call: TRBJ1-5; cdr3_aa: CASSDLGGSQPQHF
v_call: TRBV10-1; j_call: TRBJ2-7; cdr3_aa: CASSRDGSSYEQYF
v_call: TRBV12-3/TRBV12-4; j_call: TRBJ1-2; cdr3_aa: CASSFGSSGCGYTF
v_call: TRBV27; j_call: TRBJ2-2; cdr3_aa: CASRPGLNTGELFF
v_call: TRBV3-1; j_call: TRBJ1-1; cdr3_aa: CASSLLRGTNTEAFF
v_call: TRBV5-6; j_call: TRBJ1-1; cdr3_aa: CASSLAGFTEAFF
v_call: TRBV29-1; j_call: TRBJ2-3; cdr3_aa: CSSSTGRKDTQYF
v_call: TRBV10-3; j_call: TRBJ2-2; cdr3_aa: CAISRTGSGELFF
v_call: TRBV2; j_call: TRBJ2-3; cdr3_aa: CASSAGLAKDTQYF
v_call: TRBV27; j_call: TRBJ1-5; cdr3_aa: CASSCLDSNQPQHF
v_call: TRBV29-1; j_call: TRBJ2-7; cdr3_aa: CSVTGRTSYEQYF
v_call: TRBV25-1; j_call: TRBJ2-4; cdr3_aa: CTSSESFGREQYF
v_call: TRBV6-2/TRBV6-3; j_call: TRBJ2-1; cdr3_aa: CASGTRSGGASYNEQFF
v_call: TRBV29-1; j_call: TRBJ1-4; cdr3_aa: CSVFRQGGDEKLFF
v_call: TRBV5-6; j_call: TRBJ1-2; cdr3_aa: CASIGSEGTRGYTF